What follows are 24 T cell receptor beta chains derived from one specimen sequenced in a study of blood T cell repertoires in COVID-19 (TCRdb year 2020). Library prep was done by the immunoSEQ multiplex PCR assay. TCRdb carries this immuneACCESS record with in-frame sequences only. Its versions omit some clonotypes, under half of them owing to an unresolved V gene in the studies checked, with the rest unexplained. The sample profile shows under 200,000 clones; approximately 90% of them were found once. Of the sample, 5% to 6.5% falls within the top ten clones. Specimen: peripheral blood. These receptors originate from a middle-aged man with active or convalescent COVID-19.

Of note for this clone: The same CDR3 also results from other DNA sequences found in this sample. This chain links TRBV19 with TRBJ1-2, with D perhaps TRBD1 (6 bases). CDR3 length: 13 residues. Germline V gives CDR1 LNHDA, CDR2 SQIVND (reference sequence). The germline V and J ends were trimmed by 5 bases and 5 bases, with 12 bases remaining between them. The CDR3 DNA sequence: TGTGCCAGTAGTCCAGACAGGACTTATGGCTACACCTTC. Protein sequence: CASSPDRTYGYTF.

J is TRBJ1-1 and V is TRBV5-4; 7 nucleotides line up with TRBD1. The junction had 9 bases not matched to a gene; V was cut back by 3 bases and J by 1 base. Germline lookup yields CDR1 SGHNT and CDR2 YYREEE (reference sequence). The CDR3 runs 16 residues. CDR3 nucleotides: TGTGCCAGCAGCTCAGGACAGGTTTCGGAGAACACTGAAGCTTTCTTT. Translation: CASSSGQVSENTEAFF.

V and J are TRBV25-1 and TRBJ2-1; TRBD2 matches 8 bases. Trimming removed 6 bases from V and 12 bases from J; junction bases left unmatched: 7. CDR1 is MGHDK and CDR2 is SYGVNS in the germline V gene. The CDR3 loop spans 12 amino acids. CDR3 sequence reads: CASRPSSGPQFF. In nucleotides, the CDR3 is TGTGCCAGCAGACCCTCTAGCGGGCCGCAGTTCTTC.

The genes are TRBV24-1 and TRBJ1-2, with D hard to call. The germline V gene has CDR1 KGHDR and CDR2 SFDVKD. Between the trimmed V and J ends, which lost 5 bases and 7 bases, there was a span of 10 bases. This CDR3 is 12 amino acids long. The CDR3: CATSAEEAGYTF. CDR3 nucleotides: TGTGCCACCAGTGCCGAAGAGGCTGGCTACACCTTC.

This clone showed up just a few times. This chain connects TRBV6-1 to TRBJ1-1, with D unresolved. CDR3 length equals 13 residues. Trimming pared 0 bases from V and 4 bases from J, leaving 6 bases between. Germline V gives CDR1 MNHNS, CDR2 SASEGT. The DNA of the CDR3 is TGTGCCAGCAGTGAAGCGTACGGCACTGAAGCTTTCTTT. Amino acid sequence: CASSEAYGTEAFF.

V gene TRBV5-4 combines with J gene TRBJ2-7; TRBD2 is a possible D gene (8 bases). Looked up from germline, CDR1 is SGHNT and CDR2 is YYREEE (reference sequence). CDR3 length: 17 residues. Trimming left V 0 bases short and J 2 bases short, with 18 bases between. The DNA of the CDR3 is TGTGCCAGCAGCTTGGGATCGGGGGGGCAGGGGGCCTACGAGCAGTACTTC. It translates to CASSLGSGGQGAYEQYF.

The V gene is TRBV19, the J gene TRBJ1-5, with a weak D call TRBD1 (6 bases). The CDR3 extends over 15 amino acids. V shed 4 bases and J shed 7 bases, with 17 bases lying between them. From germline, CDR1 is LNHDA and CDR2 SQIVND (reference sequence). CDR3 amino acids: CASSTPRVRGQPQHF. Here the CDR3 DNA reads TGTGCCAGTAGTACCCCCAGGGTCAGGGGACAGCCCCAGCATTTT.

The chain carries TRBV6-5 and TRBJ1-1; 7 bases match TRBD1. CDR1 MNHEY and CDR2 SVGAGI come from the germline V gene. The CDR3 consists of 14 residues. The trim removed 7 bases at V and 4 bases at J, leaving 9 bases unmatched. The DNA for the CDR3 is TGTGCCAGCAACCGACAGGGTAGGGGCACTGAAGCTTTCTTT. This gives the protein CASNRQGRGTEAFF.

The V and J genes are TRBV6-5 and TRBJ1-1; 7 bases are shared with TRBD1. CDR1 and CDR2 (germline): MNHEY, SVGAGI. There are 14 residues in the CDR3. J gave up 4 bases and V 4 bases, and 6 bases lay outside the gene matches. This chain's CDR3 is CASSLQTGSTEAFF. The CDR3 DNA reads as TGTGCCAGCAGTTTACAGACAGGGAGCACTGAAGCTTTCTTT.

The J gene is TRBJ1-2, the V gene TRBV19; D gene ambiguous. Trimming left V 7 bases short and J 4 bases short, with 16 bases between. The CDR3 spans 14 residues. Germline V CDR1 and CDR2: LNHDA, SQIVND (reference sequence). The CDR3 is CASNYVSGFYGYTF. CDR3 in DNA: TGTGCCAGTAATTATGTGTCCGGGTTCTATGGCTACACCTTC.

V and J are TRBV7-9 and TRBJ1-2; a weak D match, TRBD1 (5 bases). V lost 1 base, J lost 7 bases, and 13 bases lay in between. The CDR3 loop spans 14 amino acids. Looked up from germline, CDR1 is SEHNR and CDR2 is FQNEAQ (reference sequence). CDR3 region: CASSLESGASGYTF. For the CDR3, the DNA is TGTGCCAGCAGCTTAGAGTCTGGGGCTAGTGGCTACACCTTC.

The J gene is TRBJ1-4, the V gene TRBV5-1; TRBD1 might be the D (5 bases). The V gene lost 2 bases and the J gene lost 7 bases, with 12 bases spanning the gap. There are 14 residues in the CDR3. Germline V CDR1 and CDR2: SGHRS, YFSETQ. The CDR3: CASSFNPGGEKLFF. CDR3 DNA: TGCGCCAGCAGCTTTAACCCGGGGGGTGAAAAACTGTTTTTT.

V usage is TRBV18 and J usage is TRBJ1-1; the D gene is possibly TRBD1 (5 bases). This CDR3 has 14 amino acids. Germline-derived CDR1 and CDR2 are KGHSH and LQKENI. The V and J ends lost 2 bases and 5 bases respectively, with 12 bases between them. The CDR3 loop is CASSPNAGKTEAFF. The CDR3, as DNA: TGTGCCAGCTCACCAAACGCAGGGAAGACTGAAGCTTTCTTT. The full variable domain, in which reference TRBV18 and TRBJ1-1 provide the parts outside the CDR3, is NAGVMQNPRHLVRRRGQEARLRCSPMKGHSHVYWYRQLPEEGLKFMVYLQKENIIDESGMPKERFSAEFPKEGPSILRIQQVVRGDSAAYFCASSPNAGKTEAFFGQGTRLTVV.

This clone was picked up a small number of times. The chain uses TRBV10-3 and TRBJ1-6, with a weak D call TRBD1 (6 bases). Germline V lookup: CDR1 ENHRY, CDR2 SYGVKD. The CDR3 is 13 amino acids. V was pared by 7 bases and J by 7 bases, with 11 bases between. CDR3 in amino acids: CAITRGANSPLHF. In DNA, the CDR3 is TGTGCCATCACCAGGGGCGCGAATTCACCCCTCCACTTT.

The V and J genes are TRBV5-6 and TRBJ1-1, with 8 bases aligning to TRBD1. In germline, CDR1 is SGHDT, CDR2 YYEEEE. With V trimmed by 2 bases and J by 1 base, 4 bases remained unmatched. The CDR3 runs 15 residues. CDR3 sequence (DNA): TGTGCCAGCAGCTTACGGACAGGGAGGAACACTGAAGCTTTCTTT. Translation: CASSLRTGRNTEAFF.

The genes are TRBV28 and TRBJ1-2, with 9 bases identical to TRBD1. CDR3 size: 14 residues. CDR1 is MDHEN and CDR2 is SYDVKM in the germline V gene. The ends lost 9 bases at V and 4 bases at J; junction bases unmatched: 9. In DNA, the CDR3 is TGTGCCAGTTGTGGACAGGGGCGGGTCTATGGCTACACCTTC. Its translation: CASCGQGRVYGYTF.

The chain joins TRBV28 to TRBJ1-5; a possible D gene is TRBD1 (6 bases). This CDR3 has 15 residues. The V and J ends lost 5 bases and 0 bases respectively, with 11 bases between them. Germline-derived CDR1 and CDR2 are MDHEN and SYDVKM. CDR3 sequence: CASSSGQYSNQPQHF. In DNA form, the CDR3 reads TGTGCCAGCAGTAGCGGACAGTATAGCAATCAGCCCCAGCATTTT.

The chain combines TRBV3-1 (or the pseudogene TRBV3-2) with TRBJ1-5, with D tentatively TRBD1 (6 bases). Trimming took 4 bases from V and 3 from J, leaving 10 bases between them. Looked up from germline, CDR1 is LGHDT and CDR2 is YNNKEL (reference sequence). The CDR3 sequence is 14 residues long. The CDR3 sequence: CASSRGQINQPQHF. DNA for the CDR3: TGTGCCAGCAGCCGAGGACAGATCAATCAGCCCCAGCATTTT.

The chain recombines TRBV11-3 with TRBJ2-5; tentative D call: TRBD2 (5 bases). The CDR3 totals 16 residues. V was trimmed by 1 base and J by 5 bases, leaving 17 bases between them. From germline, CDR1 is SGHNT and CDR2 YENEEA. This CDR3 reads CASSLVRSLGGETQYF. The CDR3 nucleotides are TGTGCCAGCAGCTTAGTTCGCTCCCTGGGCGGGGAGACCCAGTACTTC.

This clone was observed a handful of times. CDR3: CASKDREVSDQPQHF. CDR3 sequence (DNA): TGTGCCAGTAAGGACAGGGAAGTATCAGATCAGCCCCAGCATTTT. The V call is TRBV2, the J call TRBJ1-5; 8 positions match TRBD1. Per the germline V gene, CDR1 is SNHLY and CDR2 is FYNNEI. The CDR3 is 15 residues long. J lost 5 bases, V lost 9 bases, and 12 bases had no gene match.

This clone was recorded only once. The chain joins TRBV5-1 to TRBJ2-1; maybe TRBD2 (7 bases). Germline V CDR1 and CDR2: SGHRS, YFSETQ. Trimming removed 4 bases from V and 7 bases from J, with 18 bases in between. The CDR3 sequence is 15 residues long. CDR3 sequence (DNA): TGCGCCAGCAGCCCTGGGGGGGGCCTCTGGAATGAGCAGTTCTTC. As protein: CASSPGGGLWNEQFF.

The chain links TRBV5-1 to TRBJ1-3, with D tentatively TRBD1 (5 bases). Per the germline V gene, CDR1 is SGHRS and CDR2 is YFSETQ. Trimming removed 0 bases at V and 7 bases at J, with 11 bases between. CDR3 size: 14 residues. CDR3 sequence (DNA): TGCGCCAGCAGCTTGGAGCAGCCAGGGAACACCATATATTTT. Translating gives CASSLEQPGNTIYF.

V gene TRBV24-1 combines with J gene TRBJ1-2, with D possibly matching TRBD1 (6 bases). Trimming took off 3 bases at V and 7 bases at J, with 17 bases between the two ends. Germline CDR1 reads KGHDR; CDR2 reads SFDVKD. The CDR3 is made up of 15 amino acids. The CDR3: CATSDRSRGSGGYTF. CDR3 nucleotides: TGTGCCACCAGTGATCGAAGCAGGGGATCCGGTGGCTACACCTTC.

Notes on this clone: Other DNA sequences within the sample encode an identical CDR3. The chain combines TRBV5-1 with TRBJ1-1, with no clear D. The CDR3 is made up of 14 amino acids. Deletions cut 0 bases from V and 2 bases from J, with 8 bases between. The germline CDR1 and CDR2 sequences are SGHRS and YFSETQ. CDR3 region: CASSLGGGNTEAFF. CDR3 nucleotide sequence: TGCGCCAGCAGCTTGGGTGGAGGAAACACTGAAGCTTTCTTT.